This T cell receptor (beta chain) was found in a study of T cell repertoires in cytomegalovirus infection. Across the whole study: The public TCR beta signatures pointed to both CMV infection and matching HLA type.

Germline CDR1 MGHRA, CDR2 YSYEKL. The CDR3 loop spans 15 amino acids. V gave up 4 bases and J gave up 3 bases, with 15 bases separating them. TCRdb ran MiXCR on the reads and lists one entry per CDR3 protein. The sample lists about 60,000 distinct CDR3 sequences, 25% to 40% occurring once. General study findings and limits: Cumulative frequency of public TCR beta families picked out carriers of CMV plus the relevant HLA. CMV-specific HLA-C-restricted TCR beta clonotypes dominated the ex vivo response.

This clonotype came up a few times. Its antigen is not identified. The gene calls are TRBV4-1 and TRBJ1-2, with D perhaps matching TRBD1 (5 bases). The sequenced material came from PBMCs, sequenced either directly or after in vitro stimulation (not recorded which). The clonotype originates from a human donor in good health (CMV status not recorded). Some clones in this sample may be carry-over from other donors' samples. The CDR3 DNA is TGCGCCAGCAGCCCGCAGGGTCGGCCCGACTATGGCTACACCTTC. Its translation is CASSPQGRPDYGYTF.